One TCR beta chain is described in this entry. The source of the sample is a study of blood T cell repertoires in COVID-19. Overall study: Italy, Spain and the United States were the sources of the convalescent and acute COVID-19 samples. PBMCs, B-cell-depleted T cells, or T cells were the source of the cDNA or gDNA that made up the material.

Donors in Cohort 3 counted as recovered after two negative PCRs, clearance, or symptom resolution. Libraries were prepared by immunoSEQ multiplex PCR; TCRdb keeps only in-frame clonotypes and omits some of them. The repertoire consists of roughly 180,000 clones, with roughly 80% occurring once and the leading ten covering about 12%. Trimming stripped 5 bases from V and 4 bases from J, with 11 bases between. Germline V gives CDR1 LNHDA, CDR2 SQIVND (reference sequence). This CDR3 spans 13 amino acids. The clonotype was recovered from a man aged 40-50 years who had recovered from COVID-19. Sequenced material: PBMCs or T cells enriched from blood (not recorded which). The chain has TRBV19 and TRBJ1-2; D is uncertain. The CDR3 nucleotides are TGTGCCAGTAGTTCTGAACTAACCTATGGCTACACCTTC. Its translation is CASSSELTYGYTF.